This T cell receptor beta chain was recovered during a study of early T cells in non-severe SARS-CoV-2 infection. Overall study: Bulk RNA isolated from unsorted whole blood underwent sequencing; chains were not paired. Broader study findings: VDJdb matches were skewed toward anti-spike CD8 T cell responses.

Each cDNA molecule carried a unique molecular identifier. TCRdb analysed the 5' RACE reads with MiXCR anew, one entry per CDR3 protein. Here the sample spans more than 60,000 distinct CDR3 sequences, 12% being singletons. CDR1 MNHEY and CDR2 SMNVEV come from the germline V gene (reference sequence). V shed 6 bases and J shed 1 base, with 9 bases lying between them. This CDR3 contains 13 residues. This clonotype was seen only a few times. Its specificity is not known. The chain combines TRBV27 with TRBJ1-2; D perhaps matches TRBD1 (5 bases). This clonotype was sampled from an adult who was a healthcare worker with PCR-confirmed SARS-CoV-2 infection or an uninfected control (not recorded which). The donor label of this sample is uncertain. Material: whole blood, obtained at baseline. The CDR3: CASRAGRNYGYTF. In DNA form, the CDR3 reads TGTGCCAGCAGAGCGGGGCGTAACTATGGCTACACCTTC.